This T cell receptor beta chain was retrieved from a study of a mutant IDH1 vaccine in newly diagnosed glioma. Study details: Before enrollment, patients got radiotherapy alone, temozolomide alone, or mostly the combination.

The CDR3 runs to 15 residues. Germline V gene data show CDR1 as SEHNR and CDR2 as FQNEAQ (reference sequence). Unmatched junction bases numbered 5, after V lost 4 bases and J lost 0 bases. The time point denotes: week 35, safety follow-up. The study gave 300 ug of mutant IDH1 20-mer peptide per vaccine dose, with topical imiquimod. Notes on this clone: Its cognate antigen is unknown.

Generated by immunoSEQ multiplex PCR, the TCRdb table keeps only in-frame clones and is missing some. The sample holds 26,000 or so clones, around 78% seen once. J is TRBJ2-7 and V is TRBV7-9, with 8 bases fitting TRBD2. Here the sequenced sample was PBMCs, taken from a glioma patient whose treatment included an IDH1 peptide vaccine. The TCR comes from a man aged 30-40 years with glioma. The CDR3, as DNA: TGTGCCAGCAGCTCCAGTGCGGGGGGCTCCTACGAGCAGTACTTC. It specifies CASSSSAGGSYEQYF.